Sequencing of this TCR beta chain was carried out in a study of shared clonotypes between healthy human individuals. Overall study results and limits: The rarefaction results pointed to incomplete sorted-subset sequencing despite large depth.

TCRdb keeps only in-frame clones here, not all; method: immunoSEQ multiplex PCR. This repertoire shows roughly 1,800,000 clones, about 95% found once; its top ten account for around 1%. CD8 cells regarded as naive lacked CD45RO, were positively chosen for CCR7, and omitted terminally differentiated effector memory CD45RA+ cells. Free of recent acute infections or vaccinations, the donors were healthy HIV-negative adults. Comments on this clone: Antigen: not known.

Sequenced sample: naive CD8+ T cells sorted from blood. This TCR came from a man aged 18 to 30 in good health.

This CDR3 is CASSPRDTGNYGYTF. The CDR3 DNA reads TGCGCCAGCAGCCCACGAGACACCGGTAACTATGGCTACACCTTC. The rearrangement joins TRBV4-1 to TRBJ1-2; D is unclear. This CDR3 comprises 15 residues. The V gene's germline CDR1 is MGHRA and CDR2 YSYEKL. The V gene lost 4 bases and the J gene lost 1 base, with 13 bases spanning the gap.